This T cell receptor beta chain was recorded in a study of shared clonotypes between healthy human individuals. Turning to the study itself: Each donor had three CD4 naive, three CD4 memory, two CD8 naive and one CD8 memory plate.

The germline V gene encodes CDR1 MNHEY and CDR2 SVGAGI. Unmatched junction bases numbered 1, after V lost 0 bases and J lost 4 bases. The CDR3 is 15 residues long. In the authors' workflow: Filtering of immunoSEQ junctional sequences could not match full-length read filtering. Assay used: immunoSEQ multiplex PCR; TCRdb lists only in-frame clones, some missing. V and J calls and clone size are as listed in that table; D and trimming were resolved from the DNA. The repertoire consists of around 1.1 million clones, with around 82% occurring once and the leading ten covering more than 0.55%. The material sequenced was memory CD4+ T cells from PBMCs. Subset defined: CD45RA-negative fraction. The rearrangement links TRBV6-5 to TRBJ2-2; 8 nucleotides match TRBD1. This sequence originates from a man younger than 35 in good health. Some clones in this sample may be carry-over from other donors' samples. The CDR3 loop is CASSYSGTGTGELFF. Written as DNA, the CDR3 is TGTGCCAGCAGTTACTCGGGGACAGGCACCGGGGAGCTGTTTTTT.